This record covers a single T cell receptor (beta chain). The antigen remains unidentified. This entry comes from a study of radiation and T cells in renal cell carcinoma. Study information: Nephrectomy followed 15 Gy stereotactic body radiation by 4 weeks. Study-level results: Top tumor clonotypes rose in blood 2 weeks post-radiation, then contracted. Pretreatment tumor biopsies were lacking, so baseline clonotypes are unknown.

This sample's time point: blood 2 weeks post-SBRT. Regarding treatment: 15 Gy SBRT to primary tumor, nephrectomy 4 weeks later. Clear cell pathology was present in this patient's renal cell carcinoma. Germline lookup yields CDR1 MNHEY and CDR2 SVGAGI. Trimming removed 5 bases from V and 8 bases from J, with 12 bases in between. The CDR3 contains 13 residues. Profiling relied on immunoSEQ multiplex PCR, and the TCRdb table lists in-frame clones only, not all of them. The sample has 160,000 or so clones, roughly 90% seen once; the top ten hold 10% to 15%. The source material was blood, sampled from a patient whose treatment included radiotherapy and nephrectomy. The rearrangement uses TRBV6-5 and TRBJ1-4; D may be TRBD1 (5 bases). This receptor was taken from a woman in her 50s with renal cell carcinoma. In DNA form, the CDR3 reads TGTGCCAGCAGTCCCCCGGGACGGGAAAAACTGTTTTTT. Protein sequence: CASSPPGREKLFF.